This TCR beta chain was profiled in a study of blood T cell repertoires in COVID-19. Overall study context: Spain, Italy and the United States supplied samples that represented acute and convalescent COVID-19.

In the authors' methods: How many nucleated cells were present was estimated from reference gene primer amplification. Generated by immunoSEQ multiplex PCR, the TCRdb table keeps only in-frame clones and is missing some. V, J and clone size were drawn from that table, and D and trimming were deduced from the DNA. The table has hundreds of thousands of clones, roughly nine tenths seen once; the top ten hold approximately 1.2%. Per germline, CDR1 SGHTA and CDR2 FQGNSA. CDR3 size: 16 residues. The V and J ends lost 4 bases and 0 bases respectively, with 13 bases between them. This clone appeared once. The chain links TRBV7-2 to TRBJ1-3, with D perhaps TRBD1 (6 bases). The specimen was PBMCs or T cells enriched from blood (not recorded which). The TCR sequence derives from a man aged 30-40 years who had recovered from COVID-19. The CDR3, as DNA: TGTGCCAGCAGCTCGGACAGACCGATCTCTGGAAACACCATATATTTT. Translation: CASSSDRPISGNTIYF.